Reported below is one T cell receptor (beta chain). During its preparation, the TCRbeta library received unique molecular identifiers. TCRdb re-analysed the PCR reads in MiXCR, keeping a single row per CDR3 protein. The sample contains 350,000 to 450,000 distinct CDR3 sequences, 10% to 15% of which appear only once. This specimen belongs to a study of T-cell reconstitution after alpha-beta-depleted transplantation in children. V dropped 11 bases and J dropped 3 bases, with 10 bases sitting between them. The CDR3 totals 11 residues. Germline CDR1 is MNHEY and CDR2 is SVGEGT. This TCR was sampled from a human donor who donated a stem cell graft to a child with Fanconi anemia. The chain is built from TRBV6-2 or TRBV6-3 and TRBJ1-1; D unresolved. Sequenced here: PBMCs, sampled from the stem cell graft. CDR3 coding DNA: TGTGCCTCCTCCGGGCACACTGAAGCTTTCTTT. Translating gives CASSGHTEAFF.